These 10 T cell receptor beta chains originate from one sample sequenced in a study of cytomegalovirus exposure and HLA in healthy donors. Use of 60 Vbeta and 13 Jbeta primers characterized the PCR. Method: immunoSEQ multiplex PCR; TCRdb's copy keeps in-frame clones and lacks some. The specimen's table records some 200,000 clones. Sequenced: PBMCs. These receptors originate from a boy between 10 and 17 years old in good health and CMV-seronegative.

J is TRBJ2-2 and V is TRBV6-5, with D possibly being TRBD2 (6 bases). V shed 5 bases and J shed 7 bases, with 14 bases lying between them. The germline V gene encodes CDR1 MNHEY and CDR2 SVGAGI. This CDR3 spans 14 amino acids. CDR3 coding DNA: TGTGCCAGCAGTCCGGGACTGGGGGGCGGGGAGCTGTTTTTT. Translated, it gives CASSPGLGGGELFF.

V and J are TRBV7-3 and TRBJ2-3; D gene unclear. Trimming shortened V by 0 bases and J by 4 bases, and 8 bases separated the two germline ends. Looked up from germline, CDR1 is SGHTA and CDR2 is FQGTGA. This CDR3 is built from 14 residues. CDR3 nucleotides: TGTGCCAGCAGCTTAACCCGGTCCGCAGATACGCAGTATTTT. Translated, it gives CASSLTRSADTQYF.

The chain uses TRBV30 and TRBJ1-1; D remains ambiguous. Deletions cut 8 bases from V and 3 bases from J, with 13 bases between. This CDR3 is built from 12 residues. Germline values: CDR1 GTSNPN, CDR2 SVGIG (reference sequence). The CDR3 loop is CALSTGYTEAFF. CDR3 in DNA: TGTGCCCTGAGCACGGGGTACACTGAAGCTTTCTTT.

In DNA, the CDR3 is TGTGCCAGCAGCCCAGCCCGACAGGGACAGTCGGGCTACACCTTC. It translates to CASSPARQGQSGYTF. The rearrangement links TRBV5-4 to TRBJ1-2; 7 positions agree with TRBD1. Germline lookup yields CDR1 SGHNT and CDR2 YYREEE (reference sequence). The V gene end was trimmed by 4 bases and the J gene end by 8 bases; junction bases not matched to a gene: 14. CDR3 length: 15 residues. The full variable domain, completed using reference TRBV5-4 and TRBJ1-2, is ETGVTQSPTHLIKTRGQQVTLRCSSQSGHNTVSWYQQALGQGPQFIFQYYREEENGRGNFPPRFSGLQFPNYSSELNVNALELDDSALYLCASSPARQGQSGYTFGSGTRLTVV.

The chain carries TRBV6-5 and TRBJ1-6, with 8 bases fitting TRBD1. CDR3 size: 13 residues. Germline-derived CDR1 and CDR2 are MNHEY and SVGAGI. Trimming removed 6 bases from V and 7 bases from J; junction bases left unmatched: 2. The CDR3 sequence: CASRQGANSPLHF. CDR3 coding DNA: TGTGCCAGCAGGCAGGGGGCAAATTCACCCCTCCACTTT.

The chain recombines TRBV19 with TRBJ2-7; the D gene is possibly TRBD2 (6 bases). This CDR3 has 16 amino acids. The germline V gene has CDR1 LNHDA and CDR2 SQIVND (reference sequence). Trimming pared 5 bases from V and 0 bases from J, leaving 17 bases between. The CDR3 DNA reads TGTGCCAGTAGTCCCTCTGTTGGCGGGGCCTCCTACGAGCAGTACTTC. This translates into CASSPSVGGASYEQYF.

The chain recombines TRBV5-1 with TRBJ2-5; maybe TRBD1 (6 bases). Looked up from germline, CDR1 is SGHRS and CDR2 is YFSETQ. V was shortened by 3 bases and J by 5 bases, with 14 bases between the two germline ends. This CDR3 region has 14 residues. CDR3 coding DNA: TGCGCCAGCAGCTGGACAGTGACCCTGGAGACCCAGTACTTC. Translating it yields CASSWTVTLETQYF.

This rearrangement joins TRBV20-1 to TRBJ1-2; D remains unclear. CDR3 length: 11 residues. V gave up 2 bases and J gave up 4 bases, with 5 bases separating them. The germline CDR1 and CDR2 sequences are DFQATT and SNEGSKA (reference sequence). CDR3: CSARRVYGYTF. For the CDR3, the DNA is TGCAGTGCTAGACGGGTCTATGGCTACACCTTC.

The V call is TRBV25-1, the J call TRBJ2-5; 9 bases agree with TRBD2. CDR3 length equals 16 residues. Germline CDR1 MGHDK, CDR2 SYGVNS. Unmatched junction bases numbered 10, after V lost 3 bases and J lost 5 bases. In nucleotides, the CDR3 is TGTGCCAGCAGTGAGAGACTAGCGGCTTTAGGGGAGACCCAGTACTTC. The encoded protein is CASSERLAALGETQYF.

This chain joins TRBV9 and TRBJ1-2; D perhaps matches TRBD1 (5 bases). Germline V gives CDR1 SGDLS, CDR2 YYNGEE. V lost 0 bases and J lost 7, with 16 bases in between. The CDR3 sequence is 15 residues long. The CDR3 DNA reads TGTGCCAGCAGCGTAGTGGGCAGGGAGGAGACTGGCTACACCTTC. Amino acids: CASSVVGREETGYTF.